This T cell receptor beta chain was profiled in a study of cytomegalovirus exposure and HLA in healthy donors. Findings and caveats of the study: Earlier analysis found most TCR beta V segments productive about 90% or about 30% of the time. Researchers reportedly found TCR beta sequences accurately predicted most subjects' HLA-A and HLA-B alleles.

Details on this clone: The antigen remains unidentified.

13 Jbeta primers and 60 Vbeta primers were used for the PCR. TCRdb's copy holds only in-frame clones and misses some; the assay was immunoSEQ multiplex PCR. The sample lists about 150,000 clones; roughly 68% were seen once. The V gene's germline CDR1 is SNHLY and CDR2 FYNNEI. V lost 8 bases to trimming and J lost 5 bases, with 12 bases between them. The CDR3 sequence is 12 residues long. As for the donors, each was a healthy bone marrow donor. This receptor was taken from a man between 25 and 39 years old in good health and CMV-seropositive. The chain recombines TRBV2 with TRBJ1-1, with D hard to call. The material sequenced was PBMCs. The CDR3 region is CASEGSPTEAFF. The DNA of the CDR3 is TGTGCCAGCGAGGGATCCCCGACTGAAGCTTTCTTT.